This TCR beta chain comes out of a study of PD-1 blockade in classical Hodgkin lymphoma. Background on the study: Nivolumab was administered to patients intravenously at 3 mg/kg every 2 weeks. Study-wide findings and caveats: Newly diagnosed patients reportedly had lower baseline TCR diversity than healthy donors. Although disease activity or prior therapy may be involved, causes of the repertoire differences remain undefined.

The ends were cut back, 6 bases at V and 2 bases at J, with 12 bases in the middle. The germline gives CDR1 ENHRY, CDR2 SYGVKD. The CDR3 is 14 amino acids. To note about this clone: Its specificity is not known.

Using immunoSEQ multiplex PCR, the repertoire was profiled, and TCRdb retains in-frame clones only, with some absent. The table has about 90,000 clones, about 83% seen once. Regarding time point: cycle 4 day 1 (C4D1), after about 6 weeks of nivolumab. Every patient was affected by relapse after autologous stem cell transplantation, while exposure to brentuximab vedotin was not uniform. Specimen: peripheral blood mononuclear cells (PBMCs), collected before the fourth cycle of nivolumab. The clonotype was recovered from a human donor with classical Hodgkin lymphoma. The chain uses TRBV10-3 and TRBJ2-3, with a tentative D call TRBD2 (6 bases). CDR3 sequence (DNA): TGTGCCATCAGGAAACTAGCCGACACAGATACGCAGTATTTT. Translating it yields CAIRKLADTDTQYF.